This TCR beta chain appears in the sequencing data of a study of shared clonotypes between healthy human individuals. Background on the study: Donors had three CD4 naive, three CD4 memory, two CD8 naive and one CD8 memory plate apiece.

As regards this clone: Its specificity is unknown.

It was about 210 ng DNA, around 33,000 T cell genomes, that sorted-subset replicate PCRs used. Only in-frame clones appear in the TCRdb table, and some are missing; sequencing was by immunoSEQ multiplex PCR. The sample records some 2.4 million clones, 93% being singletons. CDR1 LNHDA and CDR2 SQIVND come from the germline V gene (reference sequence). V was trimmed by 4 bases and J by 1 base, leaving 10 bases between them. This CDR3 comprises 14 residues. Study-wide results and limits: Sample collection involved blood only; tissue repertoires are likely different. Among non-shared clonotypes, generation probabilities were lower than among those shared by all four donors.

The sequence came from a man between 18 and 35 years old in good health. Some clones in this sample may be carry-over from other donors' samples. This rearrangement joins TRBV19 to TRBJ1-1; D call uncertain. The sequencing sample was made of naive CD4+ T cells from PBMCs. Subset defined: CD45RA+ positively selected. DNA of the CDR3: TGTGCCAGTAGTAGAGGGTATGCGAACACTGAAGCTTTCTTT. Residues: CASSRGYANTEAFF.